This entry is about one TCR beta chain. Its target antigen remains unknown. Nothing much larger sits one base from this clone, and base qualities are not available. The library relied on the immunoSEQ multiplex PCR assay. The multiplex PCR relied on a mix of 60 forward primers for TCR Vbeta segments and 13 reverse primers for TCR Jbeta segments. Amplification of the CDR3 region of rearranged TCR beta genes was performed with a multiplex PCR assay on genomic DNA. The Illumina HiSeq System was used to sequence the amplified TCR beta libraries as 87-base-pair reads. The paper's data handling went like this. Across the roughly 640 repertoires, a later analysis counted roughly 77 million unique TCR beta chains, roughly 11 million of which were shared by at least two donors. Raw reads were error-corrected and collapsed into unique sequences with a nearest-neighbor algorithm that merged closely related sequences to remove PCR and sequencing errors. To assign V, D and J gene segments, CDR3 sequences were aligned to IMGT reference sequences. For a sequence to be retained, a match of at least six nucleotides to both a V gene segment and a J gene segment was required. Rearrangements were classified as productive when the CDR3 lacked stop codons and remained in frame with V and J, and all other rearrangements were classified as non-productive. Following IMGT convention, CDR3 was defined as the stretch from the second conserved V-encoded cysteine up to the conserved J-encoded phenylalanine. Sequences without an unambiguous match to a single V gene segment were excluded from the earlier analysis of a few hundred of the donors. In an earlier analysis of a few hundred of the donors, a V segment was called functional when productive rearrangements were above 56.7%, and segregating when the standard deviation between donors exceeded 5%. To diagnose cytomegalovirus status from the catalog of TCR beta chain sequences, a statistical classification framework was built. A later analysis assigned V and J genes by comparing TCR nucleotide sequences with IMGT/GENE-DB human TR gene sequences. A later analysis assigned CDR3 sequences and most-parsimonious VDJ recombination scenarios with the TCRdist pipeline. A later analysis defined each TCR beta chain by its CDR3 amino acid sequence plus V-gene family, and excluded reads lacking a unique V-gene family. To address suspected cross-contamination and a sequencing artifact, a later analysis removed some 620 highly shared, low-generation-probability nucleotide sequences. For each public chain, a later analysis derived a clonal expansion index from normalized ranks of inferred template counts within each repertoire. In a later analysis, generation probabilities were computed using a VDJ recombination model fitted to out-of-frame rearrangements, and the results were checked against IGoR. A later analysis scored TCR-TCR, TCR-HLA and TCR-CMV co-occurrence with hypergeometric tests, applying a repertoire-size bias correction to TCR pairs. To estimate false discovery rates, a later analysis permuted the HLA or CMV assignments 20 times. In a later analysis, co-occurring TCRs were grouped with DBSCAN, and TCRdist sequence similarity was added when clustering was performed within HLA-allele-positive subsets. For co-occurrence clustering, repertoires with fewer than 30,000 or more than 120,000 public chains were excluded, along with about five repertoires with anomalous nucleotide sharing. Drawn from immuneACCESS, this table holds only the in-frame rearrangements with V and J called that TCRdb kept. Clones are partly lost; checked studies trace under half to an unresolved V gene and leave the rest unexplained. That table furnishes V, J and clone size, whereas the DNA furnished D and trimming. This sample gives more than 120,000 clones in total; around 85% of them show up just once. The top ten hold roughly 2.9% of the sample.

For CDR1 and CDR2, the germline V gene (reference sequence) lists SEHNR and FQNEAQ. Spanning cysteine to phenylalanine, the CDR3 consists of 15 amino acids. The retained sequence is limited to the CDR3, 45 bases, with the frame set at the first base. At the junction V is shortened by 2 bases and J by 3 bases, with 10 bases in between. The data were taken from a study of cytomegalovirus exposure and HLA in healthy donors (dated by TCRdb to about 2017). About the study as a whole: An earlier analysis of under 600 of the donors reported 250 to 300 Gb of sequence data and some 120 million unique TCR beta sequences from 190 million or so T cells. Besides the first cohort of roughly 640 subjects, a separate validation cohort made up of 95 to 150 different subjects was used. Alongside the repertoire data, information on donor age, sex, ethnicity and CMV serostatus was compiled. Every repertoire in the discovery cohort had been generated on one and the same sequencing platform. In the later analysis, no new phenotypic data were used to find candidate immune exposures; instead, reliance was placed on TCR beta sequences and their occurrence across donors. To predict cytomegalovirus infection status, the study brought together high-throughput TCR immunosequencing, statistical association of individual TCRs with disease status, and machine learning. The genetic ancestry cluster associated with self-reported Caucasian donors included 65% to 90% of the 350 to 500 genotyped donors. The study used immunosequencing to profile the T cell repertoires of more than 650 subjects and linked those repertoires to cytomegalovirus serostatus. On average, around 200,000 unique TCR beta nucleotide sequences were sequenced per donor among fewer than 500 genotyped donors of the cohort, with around 19% of those sequences being non-productive. HLA typing covered class I and class II loci at four-digit resolution. A later genetic analysis used genome-wide SNP genotypes for about 60% of the roughly 670 donors, treating that subset as a discovery cohort. In a later analysis, previously published TCR beta repertoires from several hundred donors were re-analyzed and high-resolution HLA genotyping was added so that TCR occurrence patterns could be studied. The aim of the study was to test whether cataloging public T cell receptors could identify signatures of past pathogen exposure. An early release covering roughly 640 HLA-typed donors comprised around 300 gigabases of sequencing data and some 79 million unique TCR sequences. Four or five DR-DQ haplotypes were handled as single units for association and clustering, since linkage in the cohort was strong. The number of typed donors differed by locus: about 620-640 for A, B, C, DRB1 and DQB1; 500 to 550 for DQA1; 606 for DPA1; and 450 to 480 for DPB1. To decide whether each TCR beta V gene segment behaved as functional or pseudogenic, an earlier analysis of approximately 600 of the donors relied on high-throughput TCR beta sequencing.

Paper-wide results and their limitations: Some IMGT-functional V segments, including TRBV6-2 and TRBV6-3, could not be told apart with the 87-base-pair reads, so those segments were excluded. In vitro tests confirmed that a few of the cytomegalovirus-associated TCR beta chains recognize cytomegalovirus antigens. The authors suggested that the approach could potentially be generalized to other disease states and immunological phenotypes. The sequencing pipeline was judged likely to have produced a cluster of highly shared sequence variants as a technical artifact. Cytomegalovirus status was reported to be diagnosed by the classifier with high specificity and sensitivity in both the original and validation cohorts. Sequencing depth was assumed to be roughly uniform across donors in the presence/absence analyses, though that assumption may not hold. CMV serostatus was the only immune exposure information available for the cohort. Correlated functional status among segregating V segments might reflect linkage disequilibrium, but an unknown experimental factor could not be ruled out. Approximately 18 rarely observed V segments, including chromosome 9 orphons, were excluded from the earlier analysis of approximately 500 of the donors because counts were too low. In an earlier analysis of some 500 of the donors, most TCR beta V segments were observed in productive rearrangements about 90% or about 30% of the time, broadly matching IMGT annotations. This cohort had only TCR beta chains sequenced, and the lack of alpha or paired-chain data limited which features could be detected. Because HLA typing was missing for some donors at each locus, association tests included only the typed subset. When HLA alleles, especially DR and DQ, strongly co-occurred, attributing TCR associations to individual alleles was difficult. In a later analysis, several top co-occurrence clusters were reported to appear linked to parvovirus B19, influenza, CMV and Epstein-Barr virus. According to a later genetic analysis, donors in an Asian-associated ancestry cluster had fewer N-insertions in productive TCRs than the approximately 710-donor mean. At a false discovery rate of 0.05, a later analysis linked around 17,000 TCR beta sequences to specific HLA alleles. A later analysis found that TCR association rates varied across HLA loci, with DRB1 alleles showing the most associated TCRs and HLA-C alleles the fewest. In the study, approximately 160 TCR beta chains were listed as associated with cytomegalovirus. Most TCR sequences were observed very rarely across donors, whereas some public TCRs were present in many individuals. An association between a missense DCLRE1C variant and V-gene and J-gene trimming of TCR beta chains was found in a later genetic analysis and replicated in an independent cohort. A later analysis found that HLA-associated TCR beta chains were more clonally expanded and had lower generation probabilities than equally common non-associated chains. A further reported finding was that TCR beta sequences accurately predicted the HLA-A and HLA-B alleles for most subjects in the first cohort. In a later analysis, most CMV-associated TCR beta chains were found to appear HLA-restricted, with HLA associations seemingly driven largely by CMV exposure.

The cohort consisted of 666 healthy bone marrow donors. At the time of sampling, every cohort member was nominally healthy, though immune exposures that went unrecorded were likely present. The donor was CMV seronegative and belonged to the group of under 400 seronegative cohort members. Every donor gave a peripheral blood sample, and the peripheral blood mononuclear cells from that sample were used for TCR beta sequencing. Genomic DNA was extracted from the blood cell samples with the Qiagen DNeasy Blood Extraction Kit. The receptor chain draws on TRBV7-9 and TRBJ1-4, with TRBD1 perhaps the D gene, on 6 matching bases. This sequence was found in a woman in her 30s in good health and CMV-seronegative. The specimen was PBMCs. The encoded CDR3 is CASSLRTDANEKLFF. The DNA sequence is given as TGTGCCAGCAGCTTACGGACAGACGCTAATGAAAAACTGTTTTTT.